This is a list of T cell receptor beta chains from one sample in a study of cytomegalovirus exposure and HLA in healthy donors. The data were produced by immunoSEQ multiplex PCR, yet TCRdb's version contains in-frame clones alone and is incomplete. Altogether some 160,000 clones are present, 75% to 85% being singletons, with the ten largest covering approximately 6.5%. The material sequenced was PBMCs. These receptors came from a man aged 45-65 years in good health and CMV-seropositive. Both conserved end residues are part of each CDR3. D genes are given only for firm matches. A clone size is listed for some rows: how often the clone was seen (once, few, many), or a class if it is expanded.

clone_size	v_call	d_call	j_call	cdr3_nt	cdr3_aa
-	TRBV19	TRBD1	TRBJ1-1	TGTGCCAGTAGGGACAGGGGGCTTGGGAACACTGAAGCTTTCTTT	CASRDRGLGNTEAFF
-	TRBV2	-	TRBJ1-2	TGTGCCAGCGGGGGCGGGGGCGACCGTGGCTACACCTTC	CASGGGGDRGYTF
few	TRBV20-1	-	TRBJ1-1	TGCAGTGCTCACATGGACACTGAAGCTTTCTTT	CSAHMDTEAFF
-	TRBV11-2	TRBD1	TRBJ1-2	TGTGCCAGCAGCTTAGGGGGGACAGCTCTAAACTATGGCTACACCTTC	CASSLGGTALNYGYTF
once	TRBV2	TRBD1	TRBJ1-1	TGTGCCAGCAGTCTGCCTACCCTGCCGACAGGGAGGTTGGAGAACACTGAAGCTTTCTTT	CASSLPTLPTGRLENTEAFF
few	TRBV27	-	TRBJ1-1	TGTGCCAGCAGTTTTATAGAACAGTCTGAAGCTTTCTTT	CASSFIEQSEAFF
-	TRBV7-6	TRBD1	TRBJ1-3	TGTGCCAGCAGCTTGGGACAGGCCTCTGGAAACACCATATATTTT	CASSLGQASGNTIYF
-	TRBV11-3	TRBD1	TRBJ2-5	TGTGCCAGCAGCTTAGGGGGACAGAAAGAGACCCAGTACTTC	CASSLGGQKETQYF
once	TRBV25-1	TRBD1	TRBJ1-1	TGTGCCAGCAGTCGGACAGGGGTCAACACTGAAGCTTTCTTT	CASSRTGVNTEAFF
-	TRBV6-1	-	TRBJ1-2	TGTGCCAGCAGAGAACAGGGAAACTATGGCTACACCTTC	CASREQGNYGYTF
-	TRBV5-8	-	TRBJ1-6	TGTGCCAGCAGCTTGGACCCCTTCGAGTCGGCACCCCTCCACTTT	CASSLDPFESAPLHF
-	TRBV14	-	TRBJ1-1	TGTGCCAGCAGCCAAAAGAACAGGGTCTTCACTGAAGCTTTCTTT	CASSQKNRVFTEAFF
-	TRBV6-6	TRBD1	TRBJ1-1	TGTGCCAGCAGCTTTGACAGGGGCACTGAAGCTTTCTTT	CASSFDRGTEAFF